These 23 T cell receptor beta chains were sequenced from one sample in a study of T cells in narcolepsy. Clones were sequenced by immunoSEQ multiplex PCR, and TCRdb holds only the in-frame ones, with some missing. In the table there are around 3,500 clones, 62% of which are singletons. The sample was CD45RA- memory CD8+ T cells from PBMCs. The receptors here all came from a human donor with narcolepsy.

Only one count was recorded for this clone. J is TRBJ2-5 and V is TRBV6-4; 10 positions match TRBD2. There are 16 residues in the CDR3. Looked up from germline, CDR1 is MRHNA and CDR2 is SNTAGT. V lost 6 bases and J lost 1; bases outside the gene matches: 8. The CDR3 protein is CASSPGASGGQETQYF. CDR3 DNA sequence: TGTGCCAGCAGCCCCGGGGCTAGCGGGGGCCAAGAGACCCAGTACTTC.

The chain uses TRBV6-4 and TRBJ1-1; TRBD1 aligns across 8 bases. There are 15 residues in the CDR3. CDR1 and CDR2 (germline): MRHNA, SNTAGT. After removal of 3 bases from V and 0 bases from J, the junction contained 3 bases not matched to a gene. CDR3 nucleotide sequence: TGTGCCAGCAGTGAACAGGGGGATCTGAACACTGAAGCTTTCTTT. It yields the protein CASSEQGDLNTEAFF.

This sequence joins TRBV5-6 and TRBJ2-2; D possibly matches TRBD1 or TRBD2 (6 bases each). Trimming shortened V by 6 bases and J by 3 bases, and 15 bases separated the two germline ends. CDR1 is SGHDT, CDR2 YYEEEE, per germline. This CDR3 has 15 amino acids. CDR3 DNA: TGTGCCAGCACCCTGTGGGGGGCCGACACCGGGGAGCTGTTTTTT. As protein: CASTLWGADTGELFF.

V and J are TRBV11-2 and TRBJ2-5; possible D gene TRBD1, 6 bases. The J call may be wrong; the DNA end is better matched by TRBJ2-7. The CDR3 contains 16 residues. Germline loops: CDR1 SGHAT, CDR2 FQNNGV. The CDR3 nucleotides read TGTGCCAGCAGCTTTTTCCCAGGGGCTGGCACCTACGAGCAGTACTTC. It specifies CASSFFPGAGTYEQYF.

This rearrangement joins TRBV9 to TRBJ2-7; tentative D call: TRBD1 (5 bases). The CDR3 covers 12 residues. Trimming shortened V by 7 bases and J by 5 bases, and 13 bases separated the two germline ends. CDR1 SGDLS and CDR2 YYNGEE come from the germline V gene. The CDR3 reads CASGPGNHEQYF. The CDR3 DNA is TGTGCCAGCGGCCCAGGGAACCACGAGCAGTACTTC. Supplemented by reference TRBV9 and TRBJ2-7, the full variable domain reads DSGVTQTPKHLITATGQRVTLRCSPRSGDLSVYWYQQSLDQGLQFLIQYYNGEERAKGNILERFSAQQFPDLHSELNLSSLELGDSALYFCASGPGNHEQYFGPGTRLTVT.

The gene calls are TRBV7-3 and TRBJ1-4, with D uncertain. This CDR3 has 12 amino acids. Germline V CDR1 and CDR2: SGHTA, FQGTGA. Trimming stripped 3 bases from V and 15 bases from J, with 14 bases between. The CDR3 sequence is CASSFSAGPLFF. The DNA for the CDR3 is TGTGCCAGCAGCTTTTCGGCCGGACCCTTGTTTTTT. The complete variable domain, with remaining parts taken from reference TRBV7-3 and TRBJ1-4, reads GAGVSQTPSNKVTEKGKYVELRCDPISGHTALYWYRQSLGQGPEFLIYFQGTGAADDSGLPNDRFFAVRPEGSVSTLKIQRTERGDSAVYLCASSFSAGPLFFGSGTQLSVL.

The rearrangement links TRBV19 to TRBJ1-2, with no clear D. CDR3 length: 14 amino acids. From germline, CDR1 is LNHDA and CDR2 SQIVND (reference sequence). V lost 1 base and J 1 base, leaving 7 bases between the germline ends. This CDR3 is CASSIAADNYGYTF. CDR3 sequence (DNA): TGTGCCAGTAGTATAGCCGCAGATAACTATGGCTACACCTTC.

CDR3 region: CASSREGYYEQYF. CDR3 sequence (DNA): TGCGCCAGCAGCCGTGAGGGCTACTACGAGCAGTACTTC. The rearrangement uses TRBV5-1 and TRBJ2-7, with D perhaps matching TRBD2 (5 bases). Germline assignment: CDR1 SGHRS and CDR2 YFSETQ. V lost 4 bases, J lost 3 bases, and 11 bases lay in between. This CDR3 comprises 13 residues.

This clone is termed large. The chain recombines TRBV4-3 with TRBJ1-5; D is unresolved. CDR3 size: 14 residues. Germline values: CDR1 LGHNA, CDR2 YSLEER. Trimming removed 6 bases at V and 6 bases at J, with 15 bases between. CDR3 residues: CASSPGPLGQPQHF. The DNA for the CDR3 is TGCGCCAGCAGTCCGGGCCCGTTAGGTCAGCCCCAGCATTTT.

Here the CDR3 reads CASSLFGTGSYEQYF. CDR3 nucleotide sequence: TGTGCCAGCTCCCTCTTTGGGACGGGCTCCTACGAGCAGTACTTC. This chain joins TRBV6-1 and TRBJ2-7; perhaps D is TRBD1 or TRBD2 (5 bases each). V was pared by 8 bases and J by 0 bases, with 17 bases between. The CDR3 runs 15 residues. Per germline, CDR1 MNHNS and CDR2 SASEGT.

This clone was picked up a small number of times. The CDR3 DNA is TGTGCCAGCAGCTTCGGACAGGTCCGACTGGGGGAGACCCAGTACTTC. Its translation: CASSFGQVRLGETQYF. This chain uses TRBV7-9 with TRBJ2-5, with TRBD1 matching 7 bases. This CDR3 comprises 16 residues. CDR1 and CDR2 (germline): SEHNR, FQNEAQ (reference sequence). V shed 3 bases and J 5 bases; nucleotides not matched to a gene: 12.

V and J are TRBV7-6 and TRBJ2-7, with TRBD1 identical over 8 bases. Germline V gives CDR1 SGHVS, CDR2 FNYEAQ. With V trimmed by 5 bases and J by 7 bases, 7 bases remained unmatched. This CDR3 contains 13 residues. This CDR3 reads CASSQRTGREQYF. CDR3 in DNA: TGTGCCAGCAGCCAAAGGACAGGGAGAGAGCAGTACTTC. Full variable domain (rest looked up from reference TRBV7-6 and TRBJ2-7): GAGVSQSPRYKVTKRGQDVALRCDPISGHVSLYWYRQALGQGPEFLTYFNYEAQQDKSGLPNDRFSAERPEGSISTLTIQRTEQRDSAMYRCASSQRTGREQYFGPGTRLTVT.

The V call is TRBV7-9, the J call TRBJ2-7; 7 bases agree with TRBD1. V was pared by 6 bases and J by 0 bases, with 8 bases of the junction left unmatched. Germline V gene data show CDR1 as SEHNR and CDR2 as FQNEAQ (reference sequence). The CDR3 is 15 residues long. In nucleotides, the CDR3 is TGTGCCAGCAGTGGCGGACAGGCCTACTCCTACGAGCAGTACTTC. Its protein product is CASSGGQAYSYEQYF.

This sequence joins TRBV5-5 and TRBJ1-1; no definite D call. Per germline, CDR1 SGHKS and CDR2 YYEKEE (reference sequence). Trimming stripped 0 bases from V and 3 bases from J, with 9 bases between. The CDR3 is 14 residues long. The CDR3 reads CASSLEGAYTEAFF. In nucleotides, the CDR3 is TGTGCCAGCAGCTTGGAGGGAGCGTACACTGAAGCTTTCTTT.

This chain links TRBV2 with TRBJ2-3, with TRBD1 matching 8 bases. J lost 7 bases, V lost 6 bases, and 9 bases had no gene match. This CDR3 spans 14 amino acids. CDR1 and CDR2 (germline): SNHLY, FYNNEI. CDR3 sequence: CASRHTGGRYTQYF. DNA of the CDR3: TGTGCCAGCAGACACACAGGGGGTCGGTATACGCAGTATTTT.

V and J are TRBV2 and TRBJ2-7; either TRBD1 or TRBD2 may fit D (6 bases each). Germline CDR1 SNHLY, CDR2 FYNNEI. Trimming cost V 11 bases and J 7 bases, with 21 bases left between them. This CDR3 contains 13 residues. The CDR3 loop is CARRYKGGQEQYF. CDR3 bases: TGTGCCCGTCGGTATAAGGGGGGTCAAGAGCAGTACTTC. The variable domain in full, with the rest retrieved from reference TRBV2 and TRBJ2-7, is EPEVTQTPSHQVTQMGQEVILRCVPISNHLYFYWYRQILGQKVEFLVSFYNNEISEKSEIFDDQFSVERPDGSNFTLKIRSTKLEDSAMYFCARRYKGGQEQYFGPGTRLTVT.

The J gene is TRBJ2-7, the V gene TRBV19; TRBD1 is a possible D gene (5 bases). The germline V and J ends were trimmed by 6 bases and 2 bases, with 20 bases remaining between them. Germline CDR1 reads LNHDA; CDR2 reads SQIVND (reference sequence). This CDR3 comprises 16 residues. CDR3 bases: TGTGCCAGTAGCCCCGGACGGACAAACCCCCCCTACGAGCAGTACTTC. Protein product: CASSPGRTNPPYEQYF.

The rearrangement uses TRBV5-6 and TRBJ2-7, with TRBD1 matching over 9 bases. J was trimmed by 4 bases and V by 4 bases; bases with no gene match: 6. There are 14 residues in the CDR3. The germline V gene has CDR1 SGHDT and CDR2 YYEEEE. The chain's CDR3 is CASSIRQGEYEQYF. The CDR3 coding sequence is TGTGCCAGCAGCATACGACAGGGGGAGTACGAGCAGTACTTC.

The rearrangement uses TRBV6-4 and TRBJ2-3; TRBD1 or TRBD2 may be the D gene (5 bases each). Trimming pared 0 bases from V and 6 bases from J, leaving 13 bases between. The CDR3 has 15 residues. Germline lookup yields CDR1 MRHNA and CDR2 SNTAGT. CDR3 DNA: TGTGCCAGCAGTGACTCGAGAGGGGCCGGCGATACGCAGTATTTT. It specifies CASSDSRGAGDTQYF.

The chain is built from TRBV5-6 and TRBJ2-5; 7 bases line up with TRBD2. The CDR3 has 16 residues. The germline V gene encodes CDR1 SGHDT and CDR2 YYEEEE. After removal of 4 bases from V and 4 bases from J, the junction contained 13 bases not matched to a gene. The CDR3 DNA sequence: TGTGCCAGCAGCGGGAGGGCATCCCTTAGGGGAGAGACCCAGTACTTC. Its translation: CASSGRASLRGETQYF.

The V gene is TRBV6-1, the J gene TRBJ1-3; no reliable D call. Between the trimmed V and J ends, which lost 6 bases and 0 bases, there was a span of 9 bases. Germline-derived CDR1 and CDR2 are MNHNS and SASEGT. The CDR3 extends over 14 amino acids. CDR3 bases: TGTGCCAGCAGAGGACTGAACTCTGGAAACACCATATATTTT. It codes for CASRGLNSGNTIYF.

This chain joins TRBV7-9 and TRBJ2-5; D not certain. Per the germline V gene, CDR1 is SEHNR and CDR2 is FQNEAQ (reference sequence). The V and J ends lost 4 bases and 4 bases respectively, with 19 bases between them. The CDR3 runs to 16 residues. CDR3 region: CASSSPTRALGETQYF. The CDR3 DNA sequence: TGTGCCAGCAGCTCCCCAACCCGGGCCCTAGGAGAGACCCAGTACTTC.

This clone was detected once. The chain joins TRBV6-1 to TRBJ1-4; TRBD1 matches at 8 bases. J lost 6 bases, V lost 6 bases, and 6 bases had no gene match. In germline, CDR1 is MNHNS, CDR2 SASEGT. This CDR3 contains 14 residues. CDR3 sequence reads: CASSADRAYEKLFF. CDR3 DNA: TGTGCCAGCAGCGCGGACAGGGCTTATGAAAAACTGTTTTTT.